Sequencing of this TCR beta chain was carried out in a study of Ad26.COV2.S vaccination and SARS-CoV-2 variants. The assay was immunoSEQ multiplex PCR, and TCRdb's table has in-frame clones only and misses some. The sample contains more than 150,000 clones, around nine tenths of which appear only once. Concerning this clone: Its antigen is unknown.

Points from the study as a whole: Analytic work on TCR breadth and depth might have understated the full extent of total T cell responses. Across vaccine and placebo recipients, the breadth of non-spike TCRs was similar. Vaccine recipients posted higher spike-specific TCR breadth than their placebo counterparts. CD8+ and CD4+ T cells specific for spike reportedly responded with substantial breadth after vaccination.

Per the germline V gene, CDR1 is SGHAT and CDR2 is FQNNGV. The J segment lost 3 bases and the V segment lost 1 base, leaving 5 bases of the junction unmatched. This CDR3 region has 16 residues. This sequence was found in a human donor who had recovered from COVID-19. This chain connects TRBV11-2 to TRBJ2-1; 8 nucleotides align to TRBD2. Sequences were derived from peripheral blood, sampled after recovery from COVID-19. Here the CDR3 DNA reads TGTGCCAGCAGCTTAGTGGGTAGCGGGGTCTACAATGAGCAGTTCTTC. It is translated as CASSLVGSGVYNEQFF.